The TCR beta chain under discussion was sequenced for a study of shared clonotypes between healthy human individuals. The V end lost 0 bases, the J end lost 6 bases, and 21 bases lay between the germline ends. This CDR3 has 17 amino acids. CDR1 is SGHRS and CDR2 is YFSETQ in the germline V gene. The study, taken as a whole, reports: Larger estimated richness was generally recorded for naive subsets relative to memory subsets.

Donors, healthy HIV-negative adults, lacked recent acute infections or vaccinations. This clone occurred a few times. What it binds is unknown. Data came from immunoSEQ multiplex PCR; TCRdb stores just in-frame clones and leaves some out. The table records under 1,100,000 clones, roughly 80% of them present only once. Specimen: memory CD4+ T cells sorted from blood. The subset is: CD45RA-negative fraction. The TCR comes from a man aged 18 to 29 in good health. The chain couples TRBV5-1 to TRBJ1-2, with D perhaps TRBD1 (6 bases). Here the CDR3 reads CASSLAVQISGENGYTF. In DNA form, the CDR3 reads TGCGCCAGCAGCTTGGCCGTTCAAATATCAGGGGAAAATGGCTACACCTTC. The entire variable domain, with the rest obtained from reference TRBV5-1 and TRBJ1-2, is as follows: KAGVTQTPRYLIKTRGQQVTLSCSPISGHRSVSWYQQTPGQGLQFLFEYFSETQRNKGNFPGRFSGRQFSNSRSEMNVSTLELGDSALYLCASSLAVQISGENGYTFGSGTRLTVV.